The 30 T cell receptor beta chains below come from one sample, sequenced in a study of blood T cells in healthy people across ages. For the second PCR, which ran for 7 to 11 cycles, a sample-barcoded 5' primer and a J-beta primer mix were used. TCRdb ran MiXCR on the 5' RACE reads and lists one entry per CDR3 protein. This table has some 1,800,000 distinct CDR3 sequences, roughly two fifths appearing once. The sample was blood. These receptors were obtained from a human donor in good health.

The chain couples TRBV5-1 to TRBJ2-6; D may correspond to TRBD1 or TRBD2 (5 bases each). The CDR3 runs to 16 residues. The ends were cut back, 0 bases at V and 4 bases at J, with 11 bases in the middle. Germline CDR1 SGHRS, CDR2 YFSETQ. CDR3 region: CASSLAWGIGANVLTF. The CDR3 region has the DNA TGCGCCAGCAGCTTGGCTTGGGGGATAGGGGCCAACGTCCTGACTTTC.

The rearrangement links TRBV15 to TRBJ1-2, with 7 bases lining up with TRBD1. Trimming took 5 bases from V and 4 from J; bases not matched to a gene: 10. Per the germline V gene, CDR1 is LNHNV and CDR2 is YYDKDF (reference sequence). There are 15 residues in the CDR3. CDR3 DNA: TGTGCCACCAGCCTCGGGACAGCGGATCTCTATGGCTACACCTTC. This gives the protein CATSLGTADLYGYTF. Complete variable domain (other parts from reference TRBV15 and TRBJ1-2): DAMVIQNPRYQVTQFGKPVTLSCSQTLNHNVMYWYQQKSSQAPKLLFHYYDKDFNNEADTPDNFQSRRPNTSFCFLDIRSPGLGDTAMYLCATSLGTADLYGYTFGSGTRLTVV.

This chain uses TRBV7-2 with TRBJ2-7, with 10 positions matching TRBD2. Germline V gene sequence: CDR1 SGHTA, CDR2 FQGNSA. Trimming at V came to 4 bases and at J to 4 bases, leaving 7 bases not matched to a gene. This CDR3 has 15 amino acids. The CDR3 DNA reads as TGTGCCAGCAGCTCAGTTAGCGGGGGGATGTACGAGCAGTACTTC. Residues: CASSSVSGGMYEQYF.

The chain employs TRBV6-1 and TRBJ1-1; no definite D call. This CDR3 is 14 amino acids long. CDR1 is MNHNS and CDR2 is SASEGT in the germline V gene. Trimming took off 0 bases at V and 8 bases at J, with 13 bases between the two ends. CDR3 sequence reads: CASSEASLREEAFF. DNA for the CDR3: TGTGCCAGCAGTGAAGCGTCATTGCGAGAGGAAGCTTTCTTT.

The V call is TRBV20-1, the J call TRBJ1-5, with 9 bases that match TRBD1. Germline CDR1 is DFQATT and CDR2 is SNEGSKA (reference sequence). The junction had 12 bases not matched to a gene; V was cut back by 5 bases and J by 1 base. This CDR3 has 17 amino acids. The CDR3: CSAPGQGLEWSNQPQHF. In nucleotides, the CDR3 is TGCAGTGCTCCCGGACAGGGGCTGGAGTGGAGCAATCAGCCCCAGCATTTT.

This clonotype was recorded at least ten times. The chain has TRBV9 and TRBJ2-5; D is perhaps TRBD1 (5 bases). This CDR3 is 15 amino acids long. Trimming pared 0 bases from V and 5 bases from J, leaving 14 bases between. From germline, CDR1 is SGDLS and CDR2 YYNGEE. In DNA, the CDR3 is TGTGCCAGCAGCGTAGGTTGGGGCAGTGGCGAGACCCAGTACTTC. Translation gives CASSVGWGSGETQYF.

This clonotype was counted between two and nine times. The J gene is TRBJ2-7, the V gene TRBV7-2; maybe TRBD2 (5 bases). The CDR3 is made up of 15 amino acids. V dropped 5 bases and J dropped 2 bases, with 16 bases sitting between them. Germline V CDR1 and CDR2: SGHTA, FQGNSA. The CDR3 DNA follows: TGTGCCAGCAGCCCCACGGGAAGACGGGCCTACGAGCAGTACTTC. Amino acids: CASSPTGRRAYEQYF.

This chain links TRBV3-1 with TRBJ2-4; 9 nucleotides match TRBD1. The J call may be incorrect, as the DNA end agrees better with TRBJ2-5. The CDR3 runs to 17 residues. CDR1 and CDR2 (germline): LGHDT, YNNKEL (reference sequence). CDR3 nucleotide sequence: TGTGCCAGCAGCCTGGCCGGGACAGGGAATGATGGAGAGACCCAGTACTTC. Protein product: CASSLAGTGNDGETQYF.

Ten or more counts support this clonotype. This chain connects TRBV20-1 to TRBJ2-3; 9 positions agree with TRBD2. Trimming removed 0 bases from V and 3 bases from J; junction bases left unmatched: 7. There are 16 residues in the CDR3. Germline V gene lookup returns CDR1 DFQATT and CDR2 SNEGSKA (reference sequence). The CDR3 protein is CSARDLGLAGTDTQYF. The CDR3 DNA is TGCAGTGCTAGAGATCTCGGTCTAGCGGGGACAGATACGCAGTATTTT.

The chain carries TRBV6-1 and TRBJ1-4; D unresolved. Germline-derived CDR1 and CDR2 are MNHNS and SASEGT. V dropped 7 bases and J dropped 2 bases, with 14 bases sitting between them. The CDR3 runs 15 residues. The CDR3 here is CASTQTAATNEKLFF. The CDR3 DNA reads TGTGCCAGCACTCAGACGGCGGCGACTAATGAAAAACTGTTTTTT.

This clonotype was observed a few times. CDR3 bases: TGCGCCAGCAGCTTGGGGGCGGCGGAAAACAATGAGCAGTTCTTC. Amino acid sequence: CASSLGAAENNEQFF. The V call is TRBV5-1, the J call TRBJ2-1; unclear D gene. CDR3 length: 15 residues. The germline V gene encodes CDR1 SGHRS and CDR2 YFSETQ. The V and J ends lost 0 bases and 5 bases respectively, with 12 bases between them.

This clonotype was observed a few times. The rearrangement links TRBV4-1 to TRBJ1-5; D is possibly TRBD1 (5 bases). Germline lookup yields CDR1 MGHRA and CDR2 YSYEKL. Trimming removed 0 bases at V and 3 bases at J, with 15 bases between. CDR3 length: 17 residues. The CDR3 sequence is CASSQDWGGYDNQPQHF. CDR3 nucleotides: TGCGCCAGCAGCCAAGATTGGGGGGGATACGACAATCAGCCCCAGCATTTT.

J is TRBJ2-7 and V is TRBV6-6; D remains ambiguous. Trimming left V 10 bases short and J 0 bases short, with 13 bases between. Germline V CDR1 and CDR2: MNHNY, SVGAGI (reference sequence). The CDR3 loop spans 13 amino acids. The CDR3 region is CATLSFNSYEQYF. CDR3 nucleotide sequence: TGTGCCACGTTGAGCTTCAACTCCTACGAGCAGTACTTC.

This clonotype was detected once. V and J are TRBV7-6 and TRBJ2-3; 7 bases line up with TRBD2. The V segment lost 7 bases and the J segment 3 bases; nucleotides outside the gene matches: 16. This CDR3 comprises 17 residues. Germline V gene data show CDR1 as SGHVS and CDR2 as FNYEAQ. The CDR3 loop reads CASNDYWGEGRTDTQYF. As DNA, the CDR3 is TGTGCCAGCAACGACTACTGGGGGGAGGGGAGGACAGATACGCAGTATTTT.

The chain is built from TRBV27 and TRBJ1-3; maybe TRBD1 (6 bases). The CDR3 totals 13 residues. The germline gives CDR1 MNHEY, CDR2 SMNVEV (reference sequence). Trimming removed 5 bases from V and 4 bases from J, with 9 bases in between. DNA of the CDR3: TGTGCCAGCAGTATGGACAGAGGAAACACCATATATTTT. Translating it yields CASSMDRGNTIYF.

A remark on this clonotype: The conserved phenylalanine or tryptophan is not found at the CDR3 terminus, so this likely reflects a read error. The chain is built from TRBV12-3 or TRBV12-4 and TRBJ2-3, with TRBD1 matching 7 bases. This CDR3 is 15 amino acids long. V gave up 6 bases and J gave up 0 bases; unmatched junction bases: 6. The CDR3 spells CASSLTGASTDTQYS. The CDR3 nucleotides are TGTGCCAGCAGCCTTACAGGGGCGAGCACAGATACGCAGTATTCT.

The chain couples TRBV11-1 to TRBJ2-7; maybe TRBD1 (5 bases). The CDR3 contains 13 residues. V lost 5 bases and J lost 4, with 12 bases in between. Germline V gene data show CDR1 as SGHAT and CDR2 as FQDESV (reference sequence). The CDR3 region is CASSPGFGYEQYF. In DNA, the CDR3 is TGTGCCAGCAGCCCAGGGTTCGGATACGAGCAGTACTTC.

The gene calls are TRBV12-3 or TRBV12-4 and TRBJ2-1, with a weak D call TRBD2 (6 bases). The CDR3 runs to 14 residues. Trimming shortened V by 2 bases and J by 6 bases, and 11 bases separated the two germline ends. The chain's CDR3 is CASSLLKGLNEQFF. The CDR3 DNA follows: TGTGCCAGCAGTTTACTAAAGGGACTCAATGAGCAGTTCTTC.

This clonotype was counted a few times. The chain links TRBV2 to TRBJ2-3; maybe TRBD2 (5 bases). This CDR3 has 10 amino acids. Germline-derived CDR1 and CDR2 are SNHLY and FYNNEI. Trimming left V 8 bases short and J 5 bases short, with 5 bases between. The CDR3 DNA is TGTGCCAGCGGGAGAGATACGCAGTATTTT. Its translation: CASGRDTQYF. The full variable domain, completed using reference TRBV2 and TRBJ2-3, is EPEVTQTPSHQVTQMGQEVILRCVPISNHLYFYWYRQILGQKVEFLVSFYNNEISEKSEIFDDQFSVERPDGSNFTLKIRSTKLEDSAMYFCASGRDTQYFGPGTRLTVL.

The chain carries TRBV5-1 and TRBJ2-5; 8 bases are a match to TRBD1. CDR1 SGHRS and CDR2 YFSETQ come from the germline V gene. The CDR3 consists of 13 residues. V gave up 5 bases and J gave up 4 bases; unmatched junction bases: 4. CDR3 bases: TGCGCCAGCAGGACAGGGGTAGGAGAGACCCAGTACTTC. Its protein is CASRTGVGETQYF.

This clonotype was counted a few times. CDR3 sequence: CASSLELEGTQYF. CDR3 bases: TGTGCCAGCAGCTTAGAACTAGAAGGGACCCAGTACTTC. The rearrangement uses TRBV5-6 and TRBJ2-5; TRBD2 might be the D (5 bases). CDR1 is SGHDT, CDR2 YYEEEE, per germline. This CDR3 is built from 13 residues. V was cut by 2 bases and J by 7 bases, with 12 bases left in between.

This clonotype occurred a few times. The chain combines TRBV29-1 with TRBJ2-5, with 9 positions matching TRBD2. The CDR3 is 18 residues long. Trimming cost V 4 bases and J 1 base; bases outside gene matches: 16. In germline, CDR1 is SQVTM, CDR2 ANQGSEA. CDR3 in DNA: TGCAGCGTTGTCCGCCGTGGTAGCGGGGGCGTGACCCAAGAGACCCAGTACTTC. Translating gives CSVVRRGSGGVTQETQYF.

The table lists this clonotype with a few counts. V is TRBV7-9 and J is TRBJ2-5; the D gene is possibly TRBD2 (7 bases). Germline CDR1 and CDR2: SEHNR and FQNEAQ (reference sequence). With 5 bases removed from V and 5 bases from J, the gap between germline ends came to 15 bases. CDR3 size: 14 residues. CDR3 in amino acids: CASSPPGGWETQYF. DNA of the CDR3: TGTGCCAGCAGCCCCCCGGGGGGCTGGGAGACCCAGTACTTC.

The chain has TRBV29-1 and TRBJ2-5, with TRBD1 matching 9 bases. The V gene end was trimmed by 5 bases and the J gene end by 5 bases; junction bases not matched to a gene: 3. Germline V gene lookup returns CDR1 SQVTM and CDR2 ANQGSEA. The CDR3 has 12 amino acids. CDR3 nucleotides: TGCAGCGTTACAGGGGGCGTTGAGACCCAGTACTTC. This codes for CSVTGGVETQYF.

CDR3 amino acids: CASSQDIRDYFNEQFF. CDR3 DNA sequence: TGCGCCAGCAGCCAAGATATTCGGGACTACTTCAATGAGCAGTTCTTC. The gene calls are TRBV4-3 and TRBJ2-1; 7 bases fit TRBD2. The CDR3 is 16 amino acids. Looked up from germline, CDR1 is LGHNA and CDR2 is YSLEER. Unmatched junction bases numbered 8, after V lost 0 bases and J lost 6 bases.

This clonotype was recorded many times. CDR3 loop: CSAWTGNSYEQYF. The CDR3 DNA follows: TGCAGTGCTTGGACAGGGAACTCCTACGAGCAGTACTTC. The gene calls are TRBV20-1 and TRBJ2-7, with 8 bases lining up with TRBD1. With V trimmed by 5 bases and J by 0 bases, 3 bases remained unmatched. The germline gives CDR1 DFQATT, CDR2 SNEGSKA (reference sequence). The CDR3 consists of 13 residues.

This chain uses TRBV4-1 with TRBJ2-7; 9 bases agree with TRBD1. The length of the CDR3 is 12 residues. Losses at the gene ends were 8 bases for V and 3 bases for J; bases not matched to a gene: 2. CDR1 MGHRA and CDR2 YSYEKL come from the germline V gene. The chain's CDR3 is CASGQGIYEQYF. In DNA form, the CDR3 reads TGCGCCAGCGGACAGGGGATCTACGAGCAGTACTTC.

The chain carries TRBV20-1 and TRBJ2-5; 9 bases map to TRBD2. The CDR3 length is 15 residues. Unmatched junction bases numbered 16, after V lost 3 bases and J lost 11 bases. Per germline, CDR1 DFQATT and CDR2 SNEGSKA (reference sequence). The CDR3 region is CSASRRGGRVNEQYF. The CDR3 DNA reads TGCAGTGCTAGTCGGCGGGGGGGCCGAGTGAATGAGCAGTACTTC.

The V and J genes are TRBV27 and TRBJ1-5, with D perhaps TRBD1 (5 bases). The CDR3 totals 15 residues. Germline loops: CDR1 MNHEY, CDR2 SMNVEV (reference sequence). V lost 3 bases and J 5 bases, leaving 14 bases between the germline ends. CDR3 region: CASSFSGADHQPQHF. CDR3 bases: TGTGCCAGCAGTTTTAGTGGGGCCGACCATCAGCCCCAGCATTTT.

The V gene is TRBV20-1, the J gene TRBJ2-3, with 7 bases matching TRBD2. The J segment lost 4 bases and the V segment lost 5 bases, leaving 9 bases of the junction unmatched. The CDR3 is made up of 14 amino acids. Germline loops: CDR1 DFQATT, CDR2 SNEGSKA (reference sequence). The CDR3 bases are TGCAGTGCTTCCACCGGACTAGTTGCAGATACGCAGTATTTT. Residues: CSASTGLVADTQYF.